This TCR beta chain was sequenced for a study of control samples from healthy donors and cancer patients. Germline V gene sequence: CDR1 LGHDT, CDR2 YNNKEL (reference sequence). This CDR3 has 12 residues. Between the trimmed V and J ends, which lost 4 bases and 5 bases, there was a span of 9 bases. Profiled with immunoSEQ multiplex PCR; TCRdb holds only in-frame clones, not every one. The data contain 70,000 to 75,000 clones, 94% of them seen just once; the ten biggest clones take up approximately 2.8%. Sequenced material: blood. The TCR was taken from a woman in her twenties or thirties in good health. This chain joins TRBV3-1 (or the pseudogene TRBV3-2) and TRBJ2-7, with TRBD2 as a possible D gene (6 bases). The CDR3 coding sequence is TGTGCCAGCAGCCGCACTAGCCACGAGCAGTACTTC. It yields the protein CASSRTSHEQYF.